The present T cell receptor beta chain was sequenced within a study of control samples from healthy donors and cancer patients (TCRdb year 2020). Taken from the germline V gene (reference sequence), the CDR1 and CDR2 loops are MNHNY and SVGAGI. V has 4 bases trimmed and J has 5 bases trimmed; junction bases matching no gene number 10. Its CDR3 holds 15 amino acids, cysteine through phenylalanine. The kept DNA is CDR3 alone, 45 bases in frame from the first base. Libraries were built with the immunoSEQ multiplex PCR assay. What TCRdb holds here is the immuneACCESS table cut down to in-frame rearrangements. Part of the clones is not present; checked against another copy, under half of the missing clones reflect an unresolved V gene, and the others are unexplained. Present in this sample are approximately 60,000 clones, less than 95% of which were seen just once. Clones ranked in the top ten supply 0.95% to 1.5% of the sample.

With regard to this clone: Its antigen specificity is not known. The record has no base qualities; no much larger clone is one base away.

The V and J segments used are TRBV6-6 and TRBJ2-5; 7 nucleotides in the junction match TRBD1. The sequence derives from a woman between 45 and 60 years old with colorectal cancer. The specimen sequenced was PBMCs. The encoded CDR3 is CASSWRQGSEETQYF. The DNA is TGTGCCAGCAGTTGGCGACAGGGTAGCGAGGAGACCCAGTACTTC.